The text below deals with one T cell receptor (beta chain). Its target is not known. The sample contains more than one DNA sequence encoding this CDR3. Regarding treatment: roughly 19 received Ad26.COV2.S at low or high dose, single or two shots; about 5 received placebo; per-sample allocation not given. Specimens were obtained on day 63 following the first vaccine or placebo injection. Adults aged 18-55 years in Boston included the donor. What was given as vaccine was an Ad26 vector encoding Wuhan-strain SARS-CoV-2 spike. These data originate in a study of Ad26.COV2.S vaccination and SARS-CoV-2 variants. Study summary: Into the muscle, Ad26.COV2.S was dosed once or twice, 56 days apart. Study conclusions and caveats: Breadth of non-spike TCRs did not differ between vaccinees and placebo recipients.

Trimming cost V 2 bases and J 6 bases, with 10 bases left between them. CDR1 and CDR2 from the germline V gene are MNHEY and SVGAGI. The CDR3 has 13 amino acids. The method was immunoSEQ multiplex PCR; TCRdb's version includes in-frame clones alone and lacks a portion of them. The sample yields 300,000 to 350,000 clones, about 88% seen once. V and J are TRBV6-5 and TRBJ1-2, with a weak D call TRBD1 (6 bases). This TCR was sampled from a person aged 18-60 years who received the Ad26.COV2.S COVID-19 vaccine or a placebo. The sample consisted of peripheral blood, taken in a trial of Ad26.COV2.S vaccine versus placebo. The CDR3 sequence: CASSYGQRNGYTF. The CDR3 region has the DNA TGTGCCAGCAGTTACGGACAGAGGAATGGCTACACCTTC.